This is a list of T cell receptor beta chains from one sample in a study of human T cells and chemical hapten exposure. TCRdb reprocessed the RACE reads with MiXCR, giving one entry per CDR3 protein. The sample includes some 120,000 distinct CDR3 sequences, about 12% seen only once; the top ten take roughly 1.5%. This specimen consisted of whole blood, obtained in connection with sensitization to the hapten diphenylcyclopropenone (DPC). These receptors came from a woman aged 45-65 years with alopecia areata. Some clones in this sample may be carry-over from other donors' samples. The CDR3 runs from the conserved cysteine through the conserved F or W. The D gene is left open where the match is weak. Size is stated for part of the rows, as once, few or many counts, or as a class when the clone is expanded.

>few|TRBV18|NA|TRBJ1-4
TGTGCCAGCTCACCACGGTCAGGGGCGGAAAAACTGTTTTTT
CASSPRSGAEKLFF
>few|TRBV12-3/TRBV12-4|NA|TRBJ1-1
TGTGCCAGCAGTTTGATAGGGAGAGTGGGTGAAGCTTTCTTT
CASSLIGRVGEAFF
>NA|TRBV12-3/TRBV12-4|NA|TRBJ2-7
TGTGCCAGCAGCTCTCACAGGGACCACGAGCAGTACTTC
CASSSHRDHEQYF
>few|TRBV6-2/TRBV6-3|TRBD1|TRBJ2-1
TGTGCCAGCAGCCAGATGACAGGGCTGGTCTATGAGCAGTTCTTC
CASSQMTGLVYEQFF
>few|TRBV18|TRBD1|TRBJ2-1
TGTGCCAGCTCACCACAACAGGGGAATGAGCAGTTCTTC
CASSPQQGNEQFF
>few|TRBV6-1|NA|TRBJ2-2
TGTGCCAGCAGGCAGGGCACCGGGGAGCTGTTTTTT
CASRQGTGELFF
>NA|TRBV28|NA|TRBJ2-7
TGTGCCAGCACTGTGGACAGTACCTACGAGCAGTACTTC
CASTVDSTYEQYF
>many|TRBV6-6|NA|TRBJ1-1
TGTGCCAGCAGTACCTGGGATAGGGCTGAAGCTTTCTTT
CASSTWDRAEAFF
>many|TRBV20-1|TRBD1|TRBJ2-2
TGCAGTGCTAATGACAGGGGGACGAACACCGGGGAGCTGTTTTTT
CSANDRGTNTGELFF
>many|TRBV18|NA|TRBJ2-5
TGTGCCAGCTCAGCAGGGTCAGAGACCCAGTACTTC
CASSAGSETQYF
>few|TRBV11-2|TRBD2|TRBJ2-3
TGTGCCAGCAGCTTCGGCGGGGGGTCCACAGATACGCAGTATTTT
CASSFGGGSTDTQYF
>few|TRBV6-6|NA|TRBJ2-7
TGTGCCAGCAGTTACTCAGGGGAAAGGCAGTACTTC
CASSYSGERQYF
>NA|TRBV3-2|NA|TRBJ1-1
TGTGCCAGCAGCCAGGGGAATGCTGGCACTGAAGCTTTCTTT
CASSQGNAGTEAFF
>few|TRBV2|NA|TRBJ1-3
TGTGCCAGCAAAGCAGGGAATGGAGACACCATATATTTT
CASKAGNGDTIYF
>NA|TRBV14|NA|TRBJ2-1
TGTGCCAGCAGCCAACGTGGCGGGGTGTACAATGAGCAGTTCTTC
CASSQRGGVYNEQFF
>NA|TRBV20-1|TRBD1|TRBJ2-7
TGCAGTGCTAGAGGGTTATTAGGACAGGGAACCTACGAGCAGTACTTC
CSARGLLGQGTYEQYF
>few|TRBV20-1|TRBD2|TRBJ2-2
TGCAGTGCCCCGAGCGGGGGCAGGACCGGGGAGCTGTTTTTT
CSAPSGGRTGELFF
>NA|TRBV19|NA|TRBJ1-2
TGTGCCAGTTCAAGGGGGGGCGATGACGGCTACACCTTC
CASSRGGDDGYTF
>many|TRBV6-5|NA|TRBJ1-6
TGTGCCAGCAGTTACTCGACAGCCCCCGGACTTTCACCCCTCCACTTT
CASSYSTAPGLSPLHF
>many|TRBV12-3/TRBV12-4|TRBD1|TRBJ2-3
TGTGCCAGCAGACCAGCCGGGACAGGGACAGATACGCAGTATTTT
CASRPAGTGTDTQYF
>many|TRBV6-6|NA|TRBJ2-1
TGTGCCAGCAGTTACTCGGCAGAGTACAATGAGCAGTTCTTC
CASSYSAEYNEQFF
>many|TRBV11-2|NA|TRBJ1-5
TGTGCCAGCAGCCCGCGGGGTCATCAGCCCCAGCATTTT
CASSPRGHQPQHF
>few|TRBV2|TRBD1|TRBJ1-5
TGTGCCAGCAGTGAGGGACAGGGGCCAAATCAGCCCCAGCATTTT
CASSEGQGPNQPQHF
>few|TRBV29-1|NA|TRBJ1-2
TGCAGCGTTGTTTCCGTTTCGGGGTCCAACTATGGCTACACCTTC
CSVVSVSGSNYGYTF
>many|TRBV6-6|NA|TRBJ1-2
TGTGCCAGCAGTGCCCCTGGACAGAGGGGCTACACCTTC
CASSAPGQRGYTF
>many|TRBV11-2|NA|TRBJ1-2
TGTGCCAGCAGCTTAGTTGACTCTGGCTATGGCTACACCTTC
CASSLVDSGYGYTF
>few|TRBV11-2|TRBD2|TRBJ2-1
TGTGCCAGCGTCTCCGGGACTAGCCTTAATGAGCAGTTCTTC
CASVSGTSLNEQFF
>few|TRBV19|NA|TRBJ1-5
TGTGCCAGTAGTGTAGCCGGGACCATAGATCAGCCCCAGCATTTT
CASSVAGTIDQPQHF
>many|TRBV6-5|TRBD2|TRBJ2-1
TGTGCCAGCAGAAGCACTAGCGGGACAGAGCAGTTCTTC
CASRSTSGTEQFF
>few|TRBV9|NA|TRBJ2-1
TGTGCCAGCAGCGTAGGACTTGCCTACAATGAGCAGTTCTTC
CASSVGLAYNEQFF
>many|TRBV29-1|NA|TRBJ1-2
TGCAGCGCCGGCCCCGGGGACGACTATGGCTACACCTTC
CSAGPGDDYGYTF
>few|TRBV7-2|TRBD1|TRBJ2-1
TGTGCCAGCAGCTCTAACAGGGGTTCCAATGAGCAGTTCTTC
CASSSNRGSNEQFF
>many|TRBV18|NA|TRBJ1-6
TGTGCCAGCTCACCCCCAGTGGATTCACCCCTCCACTTT
CASSPPVDSPLHF
>few|TRBV12-3/TRBV12-4|NA|TRBJ1-2
TGTGCCAGCAGTACAGGGTTCGGCTACACCTTC
CASSTGFGYTF
>NA|TRBV28|NA|TRBJ1-1
TGTGCCAGCAGAGGACAGCATATGAACACTGAAGCTTTCTTT
CASRGQHMNTEAFF
>NA|TRBV7-2|NA|TRBJ2-1
TGTGCCAGCAGCCCCCCCGGGACTCGTACAAATGAGCAGTTCTTC
CASSPPGTRTNEQFF
>few|TRBV7-2|NA|TRBJ2-1
TGTGCCAGCAGCCCCGGACTCCACAATGAGCAGTTCTTC
CASSPGLHNEQFF
>NA|TRBV20-1|NA|TRBJ2-5
TGCAGTGCCAAAATACAGGGTTCTTCAGAGACCCAGTACTTC
CSAKIQGSSETQYF
>NA|TRBV6-5|NA|TRBJ1-3
TGTGCCAGCACCGGGTCTGGAAACACCATATATTTT
CASTGSGNTIYF
>NA|TRBV6-5|NA|TRBJ1-1
TGTGCCAGCACCGCCCTTCTGAGGACTGAAGCTTTCTTT
CASTALLRTEAFF
>NA|TRBV3-1|NA|TRBJ1-1
TGTGCCAGCAGCCAAGTTCAGGGGAACACTGAAGCTTTCTTT
CASSQVQGNTEAFF
>NA|TRBV7-8|TRBD1|TRBJ2-2
TGTGCCAGCAGCTCGCAGGGGGCTACGACCACCGGGGAGCTGTTTTTT
CASSSQGATTTGELFF
>many|TRBV24-1|NA|TRBJ2-4
TGTGCCACCAGTGACGGGTATCTTGACATTCAGTACTTC
CATSDGYLDIQYF
>NA|TRBV28|NA|TRBJ1-1
TGTGCCAGCAGTAGGGGCACTGAAGCTTTCTTT
CASSRGTEAFF
>many|TRBV18|NA|TRBJ2-2
TGTGCCAGCTCACCAGGCGTCGGGACAATCGCCGGGGAGCTGTTTTTT
CASSPGVGTIAGELFF
>few|TRBV3-1|NA|TRBJ1-4
TGTGCCAGCAGCCAAGCACAGGGTGGTGAAAAACTGTTTTTT
CASSQAQGGEKLFF
>NA|TRBV7-2|NA|TRBJ2-1
TGTGCCAGCAGCTTAGATACTAGGAGGTACAATGAGCAGTTCTTC
CASSLDTRRYNEQFF
>many|TRBV12-3/TRBV12-4|NA|TRBJ2-5
TGTGCCAGCAGTTGGGACTCAGAGGTGACCCAGTACTTC
CASSWDSEVTQYF
>few|TRBV28|NA|TRBJ1-5
TGTGCCAGCAGCGTCTTGAGAGGGGCCTCTAATCAGCCCCAGCATTTT
CASSVLRGASNQPQHF
>many|TRBV4-2|TRBD1|TRBJ1-2
TGTGCCAGCAGCCAAGCAGGGGGCTATGGCTACACCTTC
CASSQAGGYGYTF
>NA|TRBV18|NA|TRBJ2-7
TGTGCCAGCTCACCACGTAGCGGTAGATACGAGCAGTACTTC
CASSPRSGRYEQYF
>NA|TRBV2|NA|TRBJ1-5
TGTGCCAGCAGGCGACAGGAGAGCAATCAGCCCCAGCATTTT
CASRRQESNQPQHF
>few|TRBV4-2|TRBD1|TRBJ2-3
TGTGCCAGCAGCCAGGATCCCGAGGGGGCCCTATTTTTGCAGTATTTT
CASSQDPEGALFLQYF
>few|TRBV3-1|TRBD2|TRBJ2-7
TGTGCCAGCAGCCAAGCTCCTAGCGGATCTTACGAGCAGTACTTC
CASSQAPSGSYEQYF
>NA|TRBV4-1|TRBD1|TRBJ2-5
TGCGCCAGCAGCGCACACAGGGGAGAGACCCAGTACTTC
CASSAHRGETQYF
>many|TRBV7-8|NA|TRBJ1-2
TGTGCCAGCAGCTTAGCGCATGAGGGCTACACCTTC
CASSLAHEGYTF
>few|TRBV7-6|NA|TRBJ1-6
TGTGCCAGCAGCTTAGCAGGGGGGAATTCACCCCTCCACTTT
CASSLAGGNSPLHF
>NA|TRBV7-9|NA|TRBJ2-3
TGTGCCAGCAGCTTACAGGAGGGACGCACAGATACGCAGTATTTT
CASSLQEGRTDTQYF
>NA|TRBV14|NA|TRBJ2-5
TGTGCCAGCAGCCAAGCCCGGGCGGCCCAAGAGACCCAGTACTTC
CASSQARAAQETQYF